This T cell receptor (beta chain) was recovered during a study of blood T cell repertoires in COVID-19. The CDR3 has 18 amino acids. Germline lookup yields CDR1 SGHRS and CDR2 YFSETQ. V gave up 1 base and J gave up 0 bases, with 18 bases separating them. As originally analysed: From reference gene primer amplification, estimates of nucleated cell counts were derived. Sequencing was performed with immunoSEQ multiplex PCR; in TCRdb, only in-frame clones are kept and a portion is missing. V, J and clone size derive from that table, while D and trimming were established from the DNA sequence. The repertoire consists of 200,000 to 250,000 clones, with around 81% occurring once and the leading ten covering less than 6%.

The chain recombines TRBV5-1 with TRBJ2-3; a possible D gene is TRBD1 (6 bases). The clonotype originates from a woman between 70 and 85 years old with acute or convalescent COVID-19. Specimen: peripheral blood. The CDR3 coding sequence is TGCGCCAGCAGCTTGAGGCCCGGGACACCCTCTAGCACAGATACGCAGTATTTT. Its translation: CASSLRPGTPSSTDTQYF.